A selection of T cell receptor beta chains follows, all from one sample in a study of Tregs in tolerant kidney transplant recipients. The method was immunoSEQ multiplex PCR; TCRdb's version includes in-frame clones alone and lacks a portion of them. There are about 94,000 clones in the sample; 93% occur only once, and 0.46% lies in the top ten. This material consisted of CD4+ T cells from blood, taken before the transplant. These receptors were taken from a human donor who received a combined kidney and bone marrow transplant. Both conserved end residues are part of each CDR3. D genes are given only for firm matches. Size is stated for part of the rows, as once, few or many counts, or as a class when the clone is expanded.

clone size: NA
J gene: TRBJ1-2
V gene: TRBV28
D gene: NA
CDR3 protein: CASSLSGVGGYTF
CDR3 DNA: TGTGCCAGCAGTTTATCAGGGGTGGGTGGCTACACCTTC

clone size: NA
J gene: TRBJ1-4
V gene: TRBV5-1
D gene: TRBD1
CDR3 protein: CASSFQGATNEKLFF
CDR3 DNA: TGCGCCAGCAGCTTTCAGGGGGCTACTAATGAAAAACTGTTTTTT

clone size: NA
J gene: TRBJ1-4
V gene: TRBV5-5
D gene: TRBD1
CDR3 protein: CASSRTGTGAEKLFF
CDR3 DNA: TGTGCCAGCAGCAGAACCGGGACAGGGGCTGAAAAACTGTTTTTT

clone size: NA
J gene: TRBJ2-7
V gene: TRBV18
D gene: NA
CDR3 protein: CASSHETSYEQYF
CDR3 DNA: TGTGCCAGCTCACACGAGACTAGCTACGAGCAGTACTTC

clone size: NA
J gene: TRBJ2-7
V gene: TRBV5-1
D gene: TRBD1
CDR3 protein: CASGKDRGTYEQYF
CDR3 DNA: TGCGCCAGCGGGAAGGACAGGGGGACCTACGAGCAGTACTTC

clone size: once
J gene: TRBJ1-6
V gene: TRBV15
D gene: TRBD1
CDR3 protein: CATSIRTGTVSNSPLHF
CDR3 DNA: TGTGCCACCAGCATAAGGACAGGGACAGTCTCGAATTCACCCCTCCACTTT

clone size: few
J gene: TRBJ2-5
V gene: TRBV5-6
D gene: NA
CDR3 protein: CASSSGQGGETQYF
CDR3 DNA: TGTGCCAGCAGCTCCGGACAGGGAGGGGAGACCCAGTACTTC

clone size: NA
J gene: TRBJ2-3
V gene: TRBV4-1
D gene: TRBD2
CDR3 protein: CASSQGGLAGTDTQYF
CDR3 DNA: TGCGCCAGCAGCCAAGGGGGACTAGCGGGGACAGATACGCAGTATTTT

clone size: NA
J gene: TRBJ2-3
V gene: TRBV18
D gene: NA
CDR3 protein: CASSPSITDTQYF
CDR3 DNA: TGTGCCAGCTCACCTAGCATCACAGATACGCAGTATTTT

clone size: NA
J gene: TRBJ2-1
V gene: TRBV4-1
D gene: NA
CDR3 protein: CASSQVGQYNEQFF
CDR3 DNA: TGCGCCAGCAGCCAAGTTGGGCAGTACAATGAGCAGTTCTTC

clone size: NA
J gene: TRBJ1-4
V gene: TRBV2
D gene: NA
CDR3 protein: CASSADRWNEKLFF
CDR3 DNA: TGTGCCAGCAGTGCCGACAGGTGGAATGAAAAACTGTTTTTT

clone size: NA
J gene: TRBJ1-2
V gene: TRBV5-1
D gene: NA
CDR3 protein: CASSFQQGPLGYTF
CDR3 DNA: TGCGCCAGCAGCTTTCAACAGGGTCCGTTGGGCTACACCTTC

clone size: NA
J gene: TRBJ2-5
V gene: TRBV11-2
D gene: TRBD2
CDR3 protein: CASSSGTSGGRETQYF
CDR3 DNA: TGTGCCAGCAGCTCCGGGACTAGCGGGGGTCGGGAGACCCAGTACTTC

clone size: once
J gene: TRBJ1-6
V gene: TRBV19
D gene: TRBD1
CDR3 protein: CATRTGDLHNSPLHF
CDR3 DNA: TGTGCCACCCGGACAGGAGATCTTCATAATTCCCCCCTCCACTTT

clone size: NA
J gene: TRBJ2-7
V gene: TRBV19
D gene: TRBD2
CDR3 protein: CASSSTSGALGEQYF
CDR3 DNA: TGTGCCAGTAGTTCTACGAGCGGGGCTTTAGGTGAGCAGTACTTC

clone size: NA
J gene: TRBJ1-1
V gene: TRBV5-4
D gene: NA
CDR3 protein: CASSLTGWNTEAFF
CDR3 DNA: TGTGCCAGCAGCTTGACAGGGTGGAACACTGAAGCTTTCTTT

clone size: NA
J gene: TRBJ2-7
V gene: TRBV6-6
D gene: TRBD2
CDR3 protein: CASSYFGTISYEQYF
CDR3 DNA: TGTGCCAGCAGTTACTTCGGGACTATCTCCTACGAGCAGTACTTC

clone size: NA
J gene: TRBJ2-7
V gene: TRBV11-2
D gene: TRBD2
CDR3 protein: CASSLERERAHEQYF
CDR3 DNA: TGTGCCAGCAGCTTGGAGCGGGAAAGAGCACACGAGCAGTACTTC

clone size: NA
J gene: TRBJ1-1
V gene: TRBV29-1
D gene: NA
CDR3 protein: CSVEGQYTEAFF
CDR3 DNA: TGCAGCGTTGAAGGGCAGTACACTGAAGCTTTCTTT

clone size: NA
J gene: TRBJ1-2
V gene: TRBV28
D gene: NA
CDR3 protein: CASSVRNYGYTF
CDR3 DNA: TGTGCCAGCAGCGTCAGGAACTATGGCTACACCTTC

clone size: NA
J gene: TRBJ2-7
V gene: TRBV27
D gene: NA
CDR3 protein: CASSPHPSTYEQYF
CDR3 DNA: TGTGCCAGCAGTCCCCACCCCTCAACTTACGAGCAGTACTTC

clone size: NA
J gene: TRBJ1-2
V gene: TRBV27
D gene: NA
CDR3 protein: CASSPRAPSSGLNYGYTF
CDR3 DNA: TGTGCCAGCAGTCCCAGGGCCCCCTCGTCGGGCCTTAACTATGGCTACACCTTC

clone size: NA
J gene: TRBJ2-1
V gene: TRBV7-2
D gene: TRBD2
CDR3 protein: CASSYDGTSGHNEQFF
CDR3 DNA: TGTGCCAGCAGCTATGACGGGACTAGCGGTCACAATGAGCAGTTCTTC

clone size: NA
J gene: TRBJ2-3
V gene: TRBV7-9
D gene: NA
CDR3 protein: CASSLGDRLRADTQYF
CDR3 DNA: TGTGCCAGCAGCTTAGGTGACAGGCTTAGGGCAGATACGCAGTATTTT

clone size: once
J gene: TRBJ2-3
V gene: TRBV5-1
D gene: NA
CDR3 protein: CASSGGASTDTQYF
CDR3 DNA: TGCGCCAGCAGCGGGGGGGCTAGCACAGATACGCAGTATTTT

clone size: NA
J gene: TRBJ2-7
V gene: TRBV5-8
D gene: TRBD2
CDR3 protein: CASSSDSGTTTYEQYF
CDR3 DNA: TGTGCCAGCAGCTCCGATAGCGGGACTACCACCTACGAGCAGTACTTC

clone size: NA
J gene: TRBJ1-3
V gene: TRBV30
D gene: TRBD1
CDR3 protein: CAWTRGGTGGNTIYF
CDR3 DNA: TGTGCCTGGACCCGAGGGGGGACAGGAGGGAACACCATATATTTT

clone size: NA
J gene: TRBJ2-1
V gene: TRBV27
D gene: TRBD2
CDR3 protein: CASSFRLAGYNEQFF
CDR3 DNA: TGTGCCAGCAGTTTCCGGCTAGCGGGGTACAATGAGCAGTTCTTC

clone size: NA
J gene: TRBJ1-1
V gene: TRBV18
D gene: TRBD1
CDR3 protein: CASSPGTAFMNTEAFF
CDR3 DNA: TGTGCCAGCTCACCGGGGACAGCCTTCATGAACACTGAAGCTTTCTTT

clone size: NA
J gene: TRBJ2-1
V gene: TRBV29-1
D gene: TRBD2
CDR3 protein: CSAGGGNEQFF
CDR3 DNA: TGCAGCGCGGGAGGGGGCAATGAGCAGTTCTTC

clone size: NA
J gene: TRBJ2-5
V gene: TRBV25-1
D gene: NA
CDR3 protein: CASSEFGEETQYF
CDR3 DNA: TGTGCCAGCAGTGAATTCGGGGAAGAGACCCAGTACTTC

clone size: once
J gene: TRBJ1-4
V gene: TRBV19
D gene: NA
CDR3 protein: CASSNPAGFTNEKLFF
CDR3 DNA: TGTGCCAGTAGTAACCCAGCGGGCTTCACTAATGAAAAACTGTTTTTT

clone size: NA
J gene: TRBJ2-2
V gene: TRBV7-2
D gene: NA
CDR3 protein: CASSFGGAGELFF
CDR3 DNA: TGTGCCAGCAGCTTCGGAGGGGCCGGGGAGCTGTTTTTT

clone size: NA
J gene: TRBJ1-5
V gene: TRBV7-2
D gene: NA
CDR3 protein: CASSLVGGVSNQPQHF
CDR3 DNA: TGTGCCAGCAGCTTAGTTGGGGGCGTCAGCAATCAGCCCCAGCATTTT

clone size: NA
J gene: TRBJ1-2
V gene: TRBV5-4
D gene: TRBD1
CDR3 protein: CASSLALGQGAGYGYAF
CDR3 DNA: TGTGCCAGCAGCTTGGCGCTAGGACAGGGGGCGGGCTATGGCTACGCCTTC

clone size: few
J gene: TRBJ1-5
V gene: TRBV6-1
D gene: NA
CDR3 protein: CASTEQVNQPQHF
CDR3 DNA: TGTGCCAGCACCGAACAGGTCAATCAGCCCCAGCATTTT

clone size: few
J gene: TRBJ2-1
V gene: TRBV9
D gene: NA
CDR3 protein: CASSVVVSGHNEQFF
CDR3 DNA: TGTGCCAGCAGCGTGGTTGTTAGCGGACACAATGAGCAGTTCTTC

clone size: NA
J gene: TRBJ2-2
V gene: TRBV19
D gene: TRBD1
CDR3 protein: CASSMGDRGNTGELFF
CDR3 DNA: TGTGCCAGTAGTATGGGGGACAGGGGAAACACCGGGGAGCTGTTTTTT

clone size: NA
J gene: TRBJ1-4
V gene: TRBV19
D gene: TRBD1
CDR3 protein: CASTIGTGAYSTNEKLFF
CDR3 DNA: TGTGCCAGTACTATCGGGACAGGGGCCTATTCAACTAATGAAAAACTGTTTTTT

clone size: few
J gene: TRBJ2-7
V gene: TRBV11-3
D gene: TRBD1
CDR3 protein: CASSQGGTGGDEQYF
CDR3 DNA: TGTGCCAGCAGCCAAGGGGGGACAGGGGGCGACGAGCAGTACTTC

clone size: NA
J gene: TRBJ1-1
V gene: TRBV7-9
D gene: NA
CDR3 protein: CASLRVAENTEAFF
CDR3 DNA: TGTGCCAGCCTCCGTGTGGCAGAGAACACTGAAGCTTTCTTT

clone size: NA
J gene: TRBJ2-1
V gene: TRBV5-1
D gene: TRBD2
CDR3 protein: CASTNSGGALSTYNEQFF
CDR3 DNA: TGCGCCAGCACCAATAGCGGGGGGGCCTTATCCACCTACAATGAGCAGTTCTTC

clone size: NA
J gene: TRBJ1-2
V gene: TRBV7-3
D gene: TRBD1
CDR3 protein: CASSLGETGGGYTF
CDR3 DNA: TGTGCCAGCAGCTTAGGGGAGACAGGGGGCGGCTACACCTTC

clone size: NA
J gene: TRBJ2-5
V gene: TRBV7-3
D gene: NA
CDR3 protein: CASSASVQETQYF
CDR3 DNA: TGTGCCAGCAGCGCGAGCGTTCAAGAGACCCAGTACTTC

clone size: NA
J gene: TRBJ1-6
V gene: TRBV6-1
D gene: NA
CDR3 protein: CASSLGRPPPLHF
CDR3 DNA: TGTGCCAGCAGCCTAGGCCGTCCGCCCCCCCTCCACTTT

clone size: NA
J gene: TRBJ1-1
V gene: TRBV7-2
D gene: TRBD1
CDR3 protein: CASTPDRGQFAFF
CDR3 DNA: TGTGCCAGCACCCCCGACAGGGGGCAGTTTGCTTTCTTT

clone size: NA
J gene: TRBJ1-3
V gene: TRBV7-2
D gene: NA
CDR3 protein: CASSPGQRNTIYF
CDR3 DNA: TGTGCCAGCAGCCCGGGTCAGAGGAACACCATATATTTT

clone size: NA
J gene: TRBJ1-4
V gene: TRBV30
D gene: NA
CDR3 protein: CAWRRGLGKLFF
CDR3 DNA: TGTGCCTGGAGAAGGGGTTTGGGAAAACTGTTTTTT

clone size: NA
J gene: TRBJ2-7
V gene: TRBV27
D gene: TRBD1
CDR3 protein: CASSFEAGGRYEQYF
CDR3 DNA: TGTGCCAGCAGTTTCGAGGCAGGGGGCAGATACGAGCAGTACTTC

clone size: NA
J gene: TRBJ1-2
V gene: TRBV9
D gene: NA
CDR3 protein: CASSVAGGNYGYTF
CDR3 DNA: TGTGCCAGCAGCGTAGCTGGAGGGAACTATGGCTACACCTTC

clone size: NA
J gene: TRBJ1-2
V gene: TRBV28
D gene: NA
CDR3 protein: CASSLSPRLSGYTF
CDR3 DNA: TGTGCCAGCAGTTTATCTCCCCGGTTGAGCGGCTACACCTTC

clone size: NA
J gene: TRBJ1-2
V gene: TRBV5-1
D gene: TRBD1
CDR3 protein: CASKLGTGGNYGYTF
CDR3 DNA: TGCGCCAGCAAACTCGGGACAGGGGGCAACTATGGCTACACCTTC

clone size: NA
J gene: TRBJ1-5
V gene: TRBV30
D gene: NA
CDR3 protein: CARGEYQPQHF
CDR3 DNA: TGTGCCCGGGGAGAATATCAGCCCCAGCATTTT

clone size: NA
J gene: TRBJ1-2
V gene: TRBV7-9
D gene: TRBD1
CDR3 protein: CASSVGDRVNGYTF
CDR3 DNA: TGTGCCAGCAGCGTGGGGGACAGGGTTAATGGCTACACCTTC

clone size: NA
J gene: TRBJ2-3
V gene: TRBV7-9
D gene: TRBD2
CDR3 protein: CASSSSLAASTDTQYF
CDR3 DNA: TGTGCCAGCAGCTCTTCCCTAGCGGCGAGCACAGATACGCAGTATTTT

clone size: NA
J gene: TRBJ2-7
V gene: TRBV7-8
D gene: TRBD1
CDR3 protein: CASSSDRDRVRYF
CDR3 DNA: TGTGCCAGCAGCTCTGACCGGGACAGGGTTAGGTACTTC

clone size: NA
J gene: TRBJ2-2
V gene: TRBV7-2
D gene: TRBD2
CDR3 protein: CASSQPTSGRANTGELFF
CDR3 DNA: TGTGCCAGCAGCCAACCGACTAGCGGGAGGGCCAACACCGGGGAGCTGTTTTTT

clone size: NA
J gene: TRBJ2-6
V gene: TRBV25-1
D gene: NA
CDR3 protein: CASSRTDTGANVLTF
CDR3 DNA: TGTGCCAGCAGTCGAACAGACACCGGGGCCAACGTCCTGACTTTC

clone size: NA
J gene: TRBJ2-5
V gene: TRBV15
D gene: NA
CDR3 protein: CATSRPRETQYF
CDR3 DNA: TGTGCCACCAGCAGACCCCGGGAGACCCAGTACTTC